These 24 T cell receptor beta chains originate from one sample sequenced in a study of blood T cell repertoires in COVID-19. The protocol was immunoSEQ multiplex PCR, while the TCRdb copy is restricted to in-frame clones and leaves out a portion. The table records roughly 17,000 clones, 89% of them present only once. Sequencing was carried out using peripheral blood. These receptors were obtained from a human donor in a cohort sampled during active COVID-19.

The chain employs TRBV5-1 and TRBJ2-7; possibly TRBD2 for D (6 bases). Trimming shortened V by 3 bases and J by 2 bases, and 12 bases separated the two germline ends. The length of the CDR3 is 14 residues. CDR1 and CDR2 (germline): SGHRS, YFSETQ. CDR3 nucleotide sequence: TGCGCCAGCAGCTCCGGGACTGCGACCTACGAGCAGTACTTC. Translating it yields CASSSGTATYEQYF.

J is TRBJ1-5 and V is TRBV6-5, with D perhaps TRBD1 (6 bases). Between the trimmed V and J ends, which lost 6 bases and 3 bases, there was a span of 12 bases. CDR3 length: 14 residues. Germline loops: CDR1 MNHEY, CDR2 SVGAGI. CDR3 in DNA: TGTGCCAGCAGAGACAGGTTACACAATCAGCCCCAGCATTTT. This codes for CASRDRLHNQPQHF.

The rearrangement links TRBV25-1 to TRBJ2-5; possible D gene TRBD2, 6 bases. CDR3 length equals 13 residues. Germline V lookup: CDR1 MGHDK, CDR2 SYGVNS. Trimming took off 4 bases at V and 3 bases at J, with 9 bases between the two ends. CDR3: CASSGGLEETQYF. In nucleotides, the CDR3 is TGTGCCAGCAGTGGGGGACTCGAAGAGACCCAGTACTTC.

The chain employs TRBV9 and TRBJ1-1; possible D gene TRBD1, 5 bases. CDR3 length: 13 amino acids. V lost 6 bases and J 9 bases, leaving 18 bases between the germline ends. From germline, CDR1 is SGDLS and CDR2 YYNGEE. CDR3 coding DNA: TGTGCCAGCAAAGATCAAAGGGGCTCAAAAGCTTTCTTT. Translation gives CASKDQRGSKAFF.

The chain links TRBV28 to TRBJ2-3; 14 bases map to TRBD2. J was trimmed by 11 bases and V by 6 bases; bases with no gene match: 7. The CDR3 has 14 residues. CDR1 and CDR2 (germline): MDHEN, SYDVKM. CDR3 sequence (DNA): TGTGCCAGCAGCGGCGGACTAGCGGGAGGTGGGCAGTATTTT. Amino acids: CASSGGLAGGGQYF.

This clone was seen only once. The CDR3 DNA is TGTGCCAGCAGCAGGACAGGAGGTGAGCAGTTCTTC. The encoded protein is CASSRTGGEQFF. V gene TRBV13 combines with J gene TRBJ2-1; 7 bases line up with TRBD1. The germline V gene has CDR1 PRHDT and CDR2 FYEKMQ (reference sequence). The CDR3 sequence is 12 residues long. J was trimmed by 9 bases and V by 5 bases; bases with no gene match: 4.

This clone was picked up one time. Here the CDR3 DNA reads TGTGCCATCAGTGAGGGGGACATTGTTGGCTACACCTTC. This sequence encodes CAISEGDIVGYTF. V and J are TRBV10-3 and TRBJ1-2; D might be TRBD1 (6 bases). Trimming shortened V by 2 bases and J by 7 bases, and 11 bases separated the two germline ends. The CDR3 contains 13 residues. Germline CDR1 reads ENHRY; CDR2 reads SYGVKD.

The gene calls are TRBV13 and TRBJ2-5; TRBD2 matches 12 bases. Germline values: CDR1 PRHDT, CDR2 FYEKMQ (reference sequence). This CDR3 is 15 amino acids long. J was trimmed by 5 bases and V by 4 bases; bases with no gene match: 5. In nucleotides, the CDR3 is TGTGCCAGCAGCTCTAGCGGGAGGGACCCTGAGACCCAGTACTTC. This sequence encodes CASSSSGRDPETQYF.

In this sample, this clone turned up once. The chain has TRBV28 and TRBJ2-7; tentative D call: TRBD2 (5 bases). Trimming cost V 4 bases and J 3 bases, with 13 bases left between them. Germline V lookup: CDR1 MDHEN, CDR2 SYDVKM. This CDR3 is 14 amino acids long. In nucleotides, the CDR3 is TGTGCCAGCAGTTACTCTAGTGGACTCTACGAGCAGTACTTC. Its translation: CASSYSSGLYEQYF. Full variable domain (outside the CDR3, taken from reference TRBV28 and TRBJ2-7): DVKVTQSSRYLVKRTGEKVFLECVQDMDHENMFWYRQDPGLGLRLIYFSYDVKMKEKGDIPEGYSVSREKKERFSLILESASTNQTSMYLCASSYSSGLYEQYFGPGTRLTVT.

The chain carries TRBV5-1 and TRBJ2-5; D not resolved. The CDR3 totals 13 residues. Trimming took off 4 bases at V and 4 bases at J, with 11 bases between the two ends. From germline, CDR1 is SGHRS and CDR2 YFSETQ. The CDR3 DNA reads as TGCGCCAGCAGCCTGAGCCCATCAGAGACCCAGTACTTC. Its protein product is CASSLSPSETQYF. The variable domain in full, with the rest retrieved from reference TRBV5-1 and TRBJ2-5, is KAGVTQTPRYLIKTRGQQVTLSCSPISGHRSVSWYQQTPGQGLQFLFEYFSETQRNKGNFPGRFSGRQFSNSRSEMNVSTLELGDSALYLCASSLSPSETQYFGPGTRLLVL.

A few counts support this clone. The V and J genes are TRBV14 and TRBJ2-1; the match to TRBD2 covers 9 bases. This CDR3 is built from 17 residues. CDR1 is SGHDN, CDR2 FVKESK, per germline. Trimming at V came to 4 bases and at J to 8 bases, leaving 15 bases not matched to a gene. The CDR3: CASSPLAGTSNSDEQFF. CDR3 in DNA: TGTGCCAGCAGCCCCTTAGCCGGGACTAGCAATTCCGATGAGCAGTTCTTC.

V gene TRBV28 combines with J gene TRBJ1-2; TRBD1 matches at 7 bases. Looked up from germline, CDR1 is MDHEN and CDR2 is SYDVKM. Trimming took 10 bases from V and 7 from J; bases not matched to a gene: 6. The length of the CDR3 is 11 residues. The chain's CDR3 is CATHRGGGYTF. The CDR3 bases are TGTGCCACACACAGGGGTGGTGGCTACACCTTC.

The J gene is TRBJ2-2, the V gene TRBV9; 12 bases are a match to TRBD2. The CDR3 length is 15 residues. Germline V CDR1 and CDR2: SGDLS, YYNGEE. Trimming cost V 3 bases and J 4 bases; bases outside gene matches: 1. The CDR3 DNA follows: TGTGCCAGCAGCGCACTAGCGGGAGGCACCGGGGAGCTGTTTTTT. Protein sequence: CASSALAGGTGELFF.

The chain carries TRBV3-1 (or the pseudogene TRBV3-2) and TRBJ2-7; no definite D call. The V and J ends lost 3 bases and 0 bases respectively, with 9 bases between them. CDR3 length: 14 residues. CDR1 is LGHDT and CDR2 is YNNKEL in the germline V gene (reference sequence). The CDR3, as DNA: TGTGCCAGCAGCCAGGCGGAAAGCTCCTACGAGCAGTACTTC. It yields the protein CASSQAESSYEQYF.

V usage is TRBV6-5 and J usage is TRBJ1-2; the match to TRBD1 covers 8 bases. The CDR3 covers 13 residues. With V trimmed by 2 bases and J by 7 bases, 3 bases remained unmatched. Germline V gives CDR1 MNHEY, CDR2 SVGAGI. CDR3: CASSYDGTGGYTF. DNA of the CDR3: TGTGCCAGCAGTTACGACGGGACAGGTGGCTACACCTTC.

This clone came up a few times. The chain joins TRBV5-1 to TRBJ1-1; TRBD1 is a possible D gene (5 bases). The CDR3 is 16 residues long. V lost 0 bases to trimming and J lost 0 bases, with 12 bases between them. CDR1 is SGHRS, CDR2 YFSETQ, per germline. The CDR3 is CASSLAVQVLNTEAFF. DNA for the CDR3: TGCGCCAGCAGCTTGGCCGTACAGGTGTTGAACACTGAAGCTTTCTTT. The full variable domain, in which reference TRBV5-1 and TRBJ1-1 provide the parts outside the CDR3, is KAGVTQTPRYLIKTRGQQVTLSCSPISGHRSVSWYQQTPGQGLQFLFEYFSETQRNKGNFPGRFSGRQFSNSRSEMNVSTLELGDSALYLCASSLAVQVLNTEAFFGQGTRLTVV.

A single count supports this clone. J is TRBJ2-7 and V is TRBV28, with TRBD1 matching over 7 bases. The CDR3 loop spans 15 amino acids. The germline CDR1 and CDR2 sequences are MDHEN and SYDVKM. J gave up 1 base and V 5 bases, and 8 bases lay outside the gene matches. The CDR3 loop is CASSPLRQGSYEQYF. Written as DNA, the CDR3 is TGTGCCAGCAGTCCCCTGAGACAGGGATCCTACGAGCAGTACTTC.

This clone appeared a single time. The V call is TRBV2, the J call TRBJ2-7; 9 bases match TRBD1. After removal of 6 bases from V and 4 bases from J, the junction contained 4 bases not matched to a gene. The CDR3 sequence is 13 residues long. CDR1 and CDR2 (germline): SNHLY, FYNNEI. The CDR3 coding sequence is TGTGCCAGCAGGGGGACAGGGAGGTACGAGCAGTACTTC. Protein product: CASRGTGRYEQYF.

Regarding this clone: Sequence at one end of the junction differs from germline and may be a read error. The V gene is TRBV2, the J gene TRBJ1-1, with D unresolved. CDR3 length: 11 residues. The germline V gene encodes CDR1 SNHLY and CDR2 FYNNEI. The CDR3 DNA reads as TGTGCCAGCAGTCCCGACACCGAAGCTTTCTTT. It codes for CASSPDTEAFF.

The V gene is TRBV5-6, the J gene TRBJ1-1; 8 nucleotides match TRBD1. V gave up 3 bases and J gave up 12 bases; unmatched junction bases: 7. Germline V gene sequence: CDR1 SGHDT, CDR2 YYEEEE. The CDR3 spans 12 residues. The CDR3: CASSWGTGVTFF. The CDR3 DNA reads as TGTGCCAGCAGCTGGGGGACAGGAGTGACTTTCTTT.

The chain has TRBV28 and TRBJ1-1, with D uncertain. This CDR3 comprises 12 residues. Deletions cut 6 bases from V and 5 bases from J, with 10 bases between. In germline, CDR1 is MDHEN, CDR2 SYDVKM. The CDR3 bases are TGTGCCAGCAGACCGTCGGGTACTGAAGCTTTCTTT. Its protein is CASRPSGTEAFF.

The chain has TRBV11-2 and TRBJ2-7; TRBD1 might be the D (6 bases). CDR1 and CDR2 (germline): SGHAT, FQNNGV. The V end lost 2 bases, the J end lost 0 bases, and 14 bases lay between the germline ends. This CDR3 spans 16 amino acids. CDR3 loop: CASSLSTGSSSYEQYF. CDR3 nucleotide sequence: TGTGCCAGCAGCTTATCCACAGGGTCTAGCTCCTACGAGCAGTACTTC.

The V gene is TRBV5-6, the J gene TRBJ1-2; no definite D call. CDR1 and CDR2 (germline): SGHDT, YYEEEE. The CDR3 runs 12 residues. The V gene lost 4 bases and the J gene lost 3 bases, with 7 bases spanning the gap. CDR3 DNA: TGTGCCAGCAGCGAACATTACTATGGCTACACCTTC. Encoded protein: CASSEHYYGYTF.

The chain has TRBV28 and TRBJ2-1, with TRBD2 matching over 10 bases. Germline V lookup: CDR1 MDHEN, CDR2 SYDVKM. CDR3 size: 20 residues. J was trimmed by 0 bases and V by 4 bases; bases with no gene match: 15. The CDR3 DNA sequence: TGTGCCAGCAGTTCCCAGTGGGGTCCCAGCGGGAGGGCCTCCTACAATGAGCAGTTCTTC. Encoded protein: CASSSQWGPSGRASYNEQFF.